The 4 T cell receptor beta chains in this list originate from one sample, sequenced in a study of vaccination and CD4 T cells after COVID-19. With the Oncomine TCR Beta short-read assay, DNA from cultured CD4+ T cells was sequenced. TCRdb analysed the PCR reads with MiXCR anew, one entry per CDR3 protein. In the table there are 14,000 to 15,000 distinct CDR3 sequences, around two fifths of which are singletons. Treatment of the sample: approximately nine-day PBMC culture with coronavirus spike peptide pools or control peptides (ViraFEST assay). These receptors lack a known antigen. Sample: CD4+ T cells from blood, cultured in vitro. The receptors were sampled from a human donor who had recovered from COVID-19.

The chain carries TRBV6-1 and TRBJ2-7, with TRBD1 matching over 7 bases. Unmatched junction bases numbered 13, after V lost 7 bases and J lost 7 bases. The CDR3 is made up of 14 amino acids. CDR1 and CDR2 from the germline V gene are MNHNS and SASEGT. The CDR3, as DNA: TGTGCCAGCATTAAGGACAGGCGCCAAGGGGAGCAGTACTTC. Translated: CASIKDRRQGEQYF.

This clonotype was counted only a few times. The V and J genes are TRBV20-1 and TRBJ2-5, with 7 bases aligning to TRBD1. V lost 1 base and J lost 5; bases outside the gene matches: 7. The CDR3 extends over 14 amino acids. The germline V gene encodes CDR1 DFQATT and CDR2 SNEGSKA (reference sequence). CDR3 sequence reads: CSARGSGGTETQYF. The CDR3 DNA sequence: TGCAGTGCTAGAGGGTCAGGGGGTACGGAGACCCAGTACTTC.

This rearrangement joins TRBV2 to TRBJ2-1; 7 bases fit TRBD1. The junction had 8 bases not matched to a gene; V was cut back by 8 bases and J by 4 bases. The germline V gene has CDR1 SNHLY and CDR2 FYNNEI. The CDR3 totals 14 residues. CDR3 protein: CASGRAGGYNEQFF. Written as DNA, the CDR3 is TGTGCCAGCGGCCGGGCAGGGGGTTACAATGAGCAGTTCTTC.

The V gene is TRBV5-6, the J gene TRBJ1-2; no definite D call. Germline lookup yields CDR1 SGHDT and CDR2 YYEEEE. The CDR3 is made up of 15 amino acids. Trimming cost V 0 bases and J 6 bases, with 15 bases left between them. CDR3 in amino acids: CASSLAAAGTNGYTF. Here the CDR3 DNA reads TGTGCCAGCAGCTTGGCCGCTGCGGGCACGAATGGCTACACCTTC.